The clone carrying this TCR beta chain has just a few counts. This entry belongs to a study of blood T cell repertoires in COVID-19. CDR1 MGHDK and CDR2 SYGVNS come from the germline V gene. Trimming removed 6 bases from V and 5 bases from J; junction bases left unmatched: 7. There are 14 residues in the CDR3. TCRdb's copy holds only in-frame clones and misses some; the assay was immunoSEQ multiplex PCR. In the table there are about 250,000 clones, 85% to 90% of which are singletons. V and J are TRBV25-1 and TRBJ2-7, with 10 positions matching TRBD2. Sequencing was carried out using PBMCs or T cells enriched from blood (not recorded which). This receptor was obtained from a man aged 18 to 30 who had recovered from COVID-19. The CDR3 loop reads CASRKLAGIDEQYF. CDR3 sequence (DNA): TGTGCCAGCAGAAAACTAGCGGGAATCGACGAGCAGTACTTC.